These 15 T cell receptor beta chains originate from one sample sequenced in a study of T cell clonality in common variable immunodeficiency. Study-level findings and limits: Reportedly, TCR beta sequences from common variable immunodeficiency showed fewer deletions and N-nucleotide insertions.

No antigen has been identified for these receptors. Assay: immunoSEQ multiplex PCR; the TCRdb copy retains only in-frame clones and omits some. This sample carries 20,000 or so clones, none of them present only once. Material for sequencing was peripheral blood mononuclear cells. These TCRs come from a human donor with common variable immunodeficiency.

Ten or more counts support this clone. The missing CDR3 end, 3 residues past where the read stops, is filled in from the germline J gene. The J gene is TRBJ1-1, the V gene TRBV5-1; 7 bases agree with TRBD1. CDR1 and CDR2 (germline): SGHRS, YFSETQ. J gave up 6 bases and V 2 bases, and 4 bases lay outside the gene matches. The CDR3 covers 13 residues. Partial CDR3 DNA: TGCGCCAGCAGCTTACAGGGGAGCCCTGAA. Its translation: CASSLQGSPE. The whole CDR3 sequence is CASSLQGSPEAFF. Drawing the rest from reference TRBV5-1 and TRBJ1-1, the complete variable domain is KAGVTQTPRYLIKTRGQQVTLSCSPISGHRSVSWYQQTPGQGLQFLFEYFSETQRNKGNFPGRFSGRQFSNSRSEMNVSTLELGDSALYLCASSLQGSPEAFFGQGTRLTVV.

Concerning this clone itself: The junction departs from germline at one end; a sequencing error may be responsible. The DNA ends 3 residues before the CDR3 does, and the rest of the CDR3 is filled in from the germline J gene. The V gene is TRBV20-1, the J gene TRBJ2-7; D uncertain. Germline CDR1 is DFQATT and CDR2 is SNEGSKA (reference sequence). The CDR3 extends over 11 amino acids. The CDR3 DNA, read in part, is TGCAGGGCTATTGACACCTACGAG. This gives the protein CRAIDTYE. The full CDR3 sequence reads CRAIDTYEQYF.

This clone was seen repeatedly, ten times or more. The read halts 3 residues ahead of the CDR3 end, with the missing end drawn from the germline J gene. This rearrangement joins TRBV3-1 (or the pseudogene TRBV3-2) to TRBJ1-1; D remains ambiguous. In germline, CDR1 is LGHDT, CDR2 YNNKEL (reference sequence). Trimming left V 4 bases short and J 2 bases short, with 5 bases between. The CDR3 length is 12 residues. The part of the CDR3 DNA that was read is TGTGCCAGCAGCCCCACAAACACTGAA. This encodes CASSPTNTE. The full CDR3 is CASSPTNTEAFF.

Note on this clone: The CDR3 end lies 3 residues beyond the end of the read and is filled in from the germline J gene. The V and J genes are TRBV19 and TRBJ2-1; 12 nucleotides agree with TRBD1. Germline V CDR1 and CDR2: LNHDA, SQIVND (reference sequence). CDR3 length equals 17 residues. Trimming cost V 9 bases and J 2 bases; bases outside gene matches: 11. The covered CDR3 bases are TGTGCCAGCCGAGGGACAGGGGGCCGAGTCACCTACAATGAG. This encodes CASRGTGGRVTYNE. The full CDR3 protein reads CASRGTGGRVTYNEQFF.

This clone was seen repeatedly, ten times or more. Sequencing ends 3 residues short of the CDR3 end; the germline J gene provides the rest. The chain is built from TRBV7-3 and TRBJ2-7; 9 bases line up with TRBD2. In germline, CDR1 is SGHTA, CDR2 FQGTGA. J lost 2 bases, V lost 4 bases, and 3 bases had no gene match. The length of the CDR3 is 14 residues. CDR3 protein: CASSSSSGAYEQYF. The sequenced CDR3 bases are TGTGCCAGCAGCTCCTCTAGCGGGGCCTACGAG.

This clone came up many times. The missing CDR3 end, 3 residues past where the read stops, is filled in from the germline J gene. The chain carries TRBV27 and TRBJ1-2; 8 positions agree with TRBD1. The CDR3 length is 14 residues. V was clipped by 5 bases and J by 5 bases; unmatched bases: 7. CDR1 and CDR2 from the germline V gene are MNHEY and SMNVEV (reference sequence). The covered CDR3 bases are TGTGCCAGCAGTCCCCGGACAGGGCATTATGGC. This encodes CASSPRTGHYG. Given in full, the CDR3 is CASSPRTGHYGYTF.

This clone was detected many times. The read gets to within 3 residues of the CDR3 end, and the germline J gene fills in the rest. The chain couples TRBV28 to TRBJ2-3; 8 positions match TRBD1. CDR1 and CDR2 (germline): MDHEN, SYDVKM. CDR3 length: 18 amino acids. The V and J ends lost 3 bases and 1 base, in that order; junction bases with no gene match: 12. CDR3 region: CASSFPPGQGIGTDTQYF. CDR3 DNA, as far as it was read: TGTGCCAGCAGTTTCCCACCTGGACAGGGTATTGGCACAGATACG.

This clone was picked up a small number of times. The part of the CDR3 DNA that was read is TGTGCCAGCAGCTTTGGGACAGACAGACAAGAGACC. Its protein is CASSFGTDRQET. In full, the CDR3 reads CASSFGTDRQETQYF. This chain connects TRBV11-3 to TRBJ2-5; 7 bases are a match to TRBD1. The CDR3 end lies 3 residues beyond the end of the read and is filled in from the germline J gene. Germline trimming cut 3 bases from V and 2 bases from J; bases unmatched to any gene: 6. Germline V lookup: CDR1 SGHNT, CDR2 YENEEA. The CDR3 consists of 15 residues.

In its sample, this clone was seen many times. Read sequence stops 3 residues before the CDR3 end, and the germline J gene provides the missing end. The chain uses TRBV20-1 and TRBJ2-7; 8 bases agree with TRBD2. V gave up 1 base and J gave up 6 bases; unmatched junction bases: 11. The CDR3 totals 15 residues. CDR1 DFQATT and CDR2 SNEGSKA come from the germline V gene (reference sequence). CDR3 residues: CSARVPWSGGSEQYF. The DNA read from the CDR3 is TGCAGTGCTAGAGTCCCCTGGAGCGGGGGCTCCGAG.

This clone appeared many times. The CDR3 goes on 3 residues after the read ends, and that part is filled in from the germline J gene. The rearrangement links TRBV6-1 to TRBJ1-1; D remains ambiguous. The V and J ends lost 2 bases and 3 bases respectively, with 10 bases between them. Germline V gene data show CDR1 as MNHNS and CDR2 as SASEGT. CDR3 length: 14 residues. The covered CDR3 bases are TGTGCCAGCAGTGAACCGAGAGGGTACACTGAA. Its protein product is CASSEPRGYTE. The complete CDR3 reads CASSEPRGYTEAFF.

In its sample, this clone was seen many times. The CDR3 goes on 3 residues after the read ends, and that part is filled in from the germline J gene. The chain recombines TRBV20-1 with TRBJ1-5; 9 bases fit TRBD1. The CDR3 is made up of 14 amino acids. Germline V gene data show CDR1 as DFQATT and CDR2 as SNEGSKA (reference sequence). V dropped 3 bases and J dropped 4; count of bases not matched to a gene: 4. CDR3 DNA, as far as it was read: TGCAGTGCTAGCCCCGGGACAGGGAATCAGCCC. This translates into CSASPGTGNQP. The whole CDR3 reads CSASPGTGNQPQHF.

This clone was counted many times. Other nucleotide sequences from this sample produce the same CDR3. CDR3 DNA, as far as it was read: TGTGCCAGCAGCAGAGACAGGGGTGAAAAA. Protein sequence: CASSRDRGEK. The entire CDR3 sequence reads CASSRDRGEKLFF. The chain is built from TRBV7-2 and TRBJ1-4, with TRBD1 matching 8 bases. The read ends 3 residues early relative to the CDR3; the germline J gene fills the gap. J lost 7 bases, V lost 5 bases, and 3 bases had no gene match. This CDR3 has 13 amino acids. CDR1 is SGHTA, CDR2 FQGNSA, per germline. Together with reference TRBV7-2 and TRBJ1-4, the CDR3 gives the full variable domain: GAGVSQSPSNKVTEKGKDVELRCDPISGHTALYWYRQSLGQGLEFLIYFQGNSAPDKSGLPSDRFSAERTGGSVSTLTIQRTQQEDSAVYLCASSRDRGEKLFFGSGTQLSVL.

This clone was picked up many times. CDR3 loop: CASSLRLAKSYEQYF. The sequenced part of the CDR3 DNA is TGTGCCAGCAGCCTACGACTAGCGAAGTCCTACGAG. The rearrangement joins TRBV3-1 (or the pseudogene TRBV3-2) to TRBJ2-7; TRBD2 matches at 8 bases. The read ends 3 residues shy of where the CDR3 ends; the end is completed using the germline J gene. Germline V gives CDR1 LGHDT, CDR2 YNNKEL (reference sequence). V was pared by 4 bases and J by 1 base, with 6 bases of the junction left unmatched. The CDR3 sequence is 15 residues long.

In this sample, this clone turned up many times. The read ends 3 residues before the CDR3 terminus; that terminus is restored from the germline J gene. The chain combines TRBV20-1 with TRBJ2-3; D is unclear. CDR1 is DFQATT and CDR2 is SNEGSKA in the germline V gene (reference sequence). This CDR3 region has 13 residues. Trimming shortened V by 6 bases and J by 1 base, and 11 bases separated the two germline ends. The CDR3 is CSAPSQGTDTQYF. The sequenced part of the CDR3 DNA is TGCAGTGCCCCTTCCCAGGGCACAGATACG.

This clone was detected ten times or more. The read gets to within 3 residues of the CDR3 end, and the germline J gene fills in the rest. The rearrangement uses TRBV6-4 and TRBJ2-3, with D unresolved. The CDR3 is 16 amino acids. Deletions cut 5 bases from V and 0 bases from J, with 15 bases between. CDR1 and CDR2 (germline): MRHNA, SNTAGT. CDR3 DNA, as far as it was read: TGTGCCAGCAGTCCCAGCGAGGTACCTAGCACAGATACG. Translation gives CASSPSEVPSTDT. The full CDR3 protein reads CASSPSEVPSTDTQYF.